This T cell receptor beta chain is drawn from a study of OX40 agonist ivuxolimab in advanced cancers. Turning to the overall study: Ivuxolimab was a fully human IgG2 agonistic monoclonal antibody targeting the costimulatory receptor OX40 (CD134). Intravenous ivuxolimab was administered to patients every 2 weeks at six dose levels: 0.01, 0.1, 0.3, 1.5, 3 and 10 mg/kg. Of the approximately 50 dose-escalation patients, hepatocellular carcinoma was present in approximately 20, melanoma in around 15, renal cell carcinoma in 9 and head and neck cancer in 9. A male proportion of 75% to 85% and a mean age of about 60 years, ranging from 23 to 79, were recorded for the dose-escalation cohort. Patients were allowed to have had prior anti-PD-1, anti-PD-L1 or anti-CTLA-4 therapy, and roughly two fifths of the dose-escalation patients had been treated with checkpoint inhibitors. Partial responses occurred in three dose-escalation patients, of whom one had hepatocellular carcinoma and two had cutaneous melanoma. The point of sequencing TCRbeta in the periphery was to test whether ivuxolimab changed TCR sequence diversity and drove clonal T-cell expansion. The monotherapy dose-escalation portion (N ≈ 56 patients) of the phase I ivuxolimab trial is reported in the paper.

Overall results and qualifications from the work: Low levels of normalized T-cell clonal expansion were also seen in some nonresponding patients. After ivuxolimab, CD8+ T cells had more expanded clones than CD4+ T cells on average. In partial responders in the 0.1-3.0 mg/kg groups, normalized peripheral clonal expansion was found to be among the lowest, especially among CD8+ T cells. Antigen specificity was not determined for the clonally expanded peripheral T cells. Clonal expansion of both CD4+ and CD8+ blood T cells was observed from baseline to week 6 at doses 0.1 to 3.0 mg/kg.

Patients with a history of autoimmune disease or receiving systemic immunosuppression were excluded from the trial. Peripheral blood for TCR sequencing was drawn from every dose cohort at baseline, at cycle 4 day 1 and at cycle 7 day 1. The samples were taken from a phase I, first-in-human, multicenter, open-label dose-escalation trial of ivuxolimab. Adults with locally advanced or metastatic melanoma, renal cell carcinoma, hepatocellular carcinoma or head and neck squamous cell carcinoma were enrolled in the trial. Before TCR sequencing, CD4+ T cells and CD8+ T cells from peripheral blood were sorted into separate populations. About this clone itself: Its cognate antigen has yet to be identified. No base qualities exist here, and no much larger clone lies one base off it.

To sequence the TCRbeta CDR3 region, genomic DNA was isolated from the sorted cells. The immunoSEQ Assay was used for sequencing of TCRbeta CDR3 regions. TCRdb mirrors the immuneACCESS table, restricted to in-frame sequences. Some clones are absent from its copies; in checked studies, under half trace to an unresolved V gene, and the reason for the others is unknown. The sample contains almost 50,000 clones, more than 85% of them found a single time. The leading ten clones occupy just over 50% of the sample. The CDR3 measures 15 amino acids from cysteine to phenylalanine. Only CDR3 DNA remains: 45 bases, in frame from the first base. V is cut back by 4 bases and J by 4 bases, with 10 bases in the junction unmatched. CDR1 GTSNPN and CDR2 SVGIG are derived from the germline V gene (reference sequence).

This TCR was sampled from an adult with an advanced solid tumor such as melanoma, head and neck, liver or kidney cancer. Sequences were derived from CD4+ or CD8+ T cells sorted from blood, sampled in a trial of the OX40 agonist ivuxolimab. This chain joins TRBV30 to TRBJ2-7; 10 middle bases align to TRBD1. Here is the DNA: TGTGCCTGGACCCACGGGACAGGGGTCGCATACGAGCAGTACTTC. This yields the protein CAWTHGTGVAYEQYF.